These T cell receptor beta chains were read from a single sample in a study of T-cell memory formation after mild COVID-19. TCRdb called the 5' RACE reads again in MiXCR, with one record for every CDR3 protein. The sample includes around 300,000 distinct CDR3 sequences, roughly 15% of them seen just once. The material sequenced was PBMCs or a T cell subset sorted from them (not recorded which). These TCRs come from a man between 18 and 29 years old who had mild COVID-19 (a few samples of this study predate the infection). Cell type and time point are not known. CDR3s include the opening cysteine and the closing phenylalanine or tryptophan. Each record gives: D gene, V gene, J gene, clone size, CDR3 protein, CDR3 DNA. D genes are given only for firm matches. Not every row has a clone size; where given, it reads once, few, many or a size class.

TRBD1	TRBV10-3	TRBJ1-1	.	CAFQTGVGTEAFF	TGTGCCTTTCAAACAGGGGTGGGAACTGAAGCTTTCTTT
TRBD2	TRBV7-8	TRBJ2-7	many	CASSSGRDEQYF	TGTGCCAGCAGCTCTGGGAGGGACGAGCAGTACTTC
.	TRBV13	TRBJ1-2	few	CASSLGASNYGYTF	TGTGCCAGCAGCTTAGGCGCGAGTAACTATGGCTACACCTTC
.	TRBV27	TRBJ2-6	.	CASSRRTDPSGANVLTF	TGTGCCAGCAGCCGTAGGACGGACCCCTCTGGGGCCAACGTCCTGACTTTC
TRBD2	TRBV15	TRBJ2-6	.	CATSSRTSGGRSGANVLTF	TGTGCCACCAGCAGTCGGACTAGCGGGGGCCGCTCTGGGGCCAACGTCCTGACTTTC
.	TRBV7-8	TRBJ2-2	.	CASSLATAQPGELFF	TGTGCCAGCAGCTTAGCCACAGCTCAACCCGGGGAGCTGTTTTTT
.	TRBV18	TRBJ1-2	few	CASSAQLYGYTF	TGTGCCAGCTCGGCCCAGCTCTATGGCTACACCTTC
TRBD1	TRBV6-2/TRBV6-3	TRBJ1-5	many	CASSRGGQGSQPQHF	TGTGCCAGCAGTCGCGGAGGACAGGGAAGTCAGCCCCAGCATTTT
.	TRBV3-1	TRBJ1-2	.	CASSRLTTNYGYTF	TGTGCCAGCAGCCGCCTGACGACCAACTATGGCTACACCTTC
TRBD1	TRBV20-1	TRBJ2-7	few	CSALHRDRASWEQYF	TGCAGTGCTTTGCACCGGGACAGGGCGAGTTGGGAGCAGTACTTC
.	TRBV7-2	TRBJ2-7	many	CASSRRGLRIEQYF	TGTGCCAGCAGCCGACGGGGCCTCAGGATCGAGCAGTACTTC
.	TRBV5-1	TRBJ2-3	.	CASSFGQLWADTQYF	TGCGCCAGCAGCTTCGGACAGCTCTGGGCGGATACGCAGTATTTT
.	TRBV11-2	TRBJ2-5	few	CASSFRLTVETQYF	TGTGCCAGCAGCTTCCGCCTAACGGTAGAGACCCAGTACTTC
TRBD1	TRBV5-1	TRBJ2-7	.	CASSLAPGQAWEQYF	TGCGCCAGCAGCTTGGCCCCGGGACAGGCGTGGGAGCAGTACTTC
.	TRBV28	TRBJ2-1	.	CASTGTTRDTRYNEQFF	TGTGCCAGCACCGGGACTACACGGGACACTAGATACAATGAGCAGTTCTTC
.	TRBV20-1	TRBJ1-1	.	CSARPGDTEAFF	TGCAGTGCTAGGCCAGGGGACACTGAAGCTTTCTTT
.	TRBV12-3/TRBV12-4	TRBJ1-3	.	CASSREMGNTIYF	TGTGCCAGCAGTCGGGAGATGGGAAACACCATATATTTT
.	TRBV18	TRBJ2-5	few	CASSAGVSETQYF	TGTGCCAGCTCAGCTGGGGTCTCGGAGACCCAGTACTTC
TRBD1	TRBV7-3	TRBJ1-6	.	CASSLTQGAGSPLHF	TGTGCCAGCAGCTTAACTCAGGGGGCAGGGTCACCCCTCCACTTT
.	TRBV12-3/TRBV12-4	TRBJ1-1	.	CASTFPGHKTEAFF	TGTGCCAGCACCTTCCCGGGACATAAGACTGAAGCTTTCTTT
.	TRBV29-1	TRBJ2-3	few	CSVQGSGIADTQYF	TGCAGCGTTCAAGGCTCGGGGATCGCAGATACGCAGTATTTT
.	TRBV12-3/TRBV12-4	TRBJ1-5	.	CASSFMGQSFDQPQHF	TGTGCCAGCAGTTTTATGGGACAATCCTTCGATCAGCCCCAGCATTTT
.	TRBV20-1	TRBJ2-3	.	CSARDRRGPTDTQYF	TGCAGTGCTAGAGATAGAAGGGGACCCACAGATACGCAGTATTTT
.	TRBV7-9	TRBJ1-4	.	CASSPPARVEKLFF	TGTGCCAGCAGCCCCCCCGCCAGGGTTGAAAAACTGTTTTTT
TRBD1	TRBV28	TRBJ1-3	.	CASGGQTGMGNTIYF	TGTGCCAGCGGGGGACAGACTGGGATGGGAAACACCATATATTTT
.	TRBV5-1	TRBJ2-5	many	CASSRDNAQETQYF	TGCGCCAGCAGCAGGGACAACGCTCAAGAGACCCAGTACTTC
TRBD2	TRBV24-1	TRBJ2-5	.	CATSDFGLAEKGTQYF	TGTGCCACCAGTGATTTCGGACTAGCGGAGAAGGGGACCCAGTACTTC
.	TRBV9	TRBJ1-5	many	CASSVQHDQPQHF	TGTGCCAGCAGCGTTCAGCACGATCAGCCCCAGCATTTT
.	TRBV5-1	TRBJ2-3	few	CASSFSRSWSVADTQYF	TGCGCCAGCAGCTTTTCGCGGTCGTGGTCAGTGGCAGATACGCAGTATTTT
TRBD1	TRBV2	TRBJ1-2	few	CASGDRGYGYTF	TGTGCCAGTGGGGACAGGGGCTATGGCTACACCTTC
.	TRBV3-1	TRBJ2-5	many	CASSPTERTQYF	TGTGCCAGCAGCCCTACAGAAAGGACCCAGTACTTC
.	TRBV3-1	TRBJ1-1	.	CASRQGARNTEAFF	TGTGCCAGCAGACAAGGCGCGAGGAACACTGAAGCTTTCTTT
.	TRBV27	TRBJ1-2	.	CASSFSGGGYGYTF	TGTGCCAGCAGTTTTTCGGGGGGTGGCTATGGCTACACCTTC
.	TRBV5-1	TRBJ1-3	few	CASSLPGPNSGNTIYF	TGCGCCAGCAGCTTACCGGGACCGAACTCTGGAAACACCATATATTTT
.	TRBV6-6	TRBJ2-7	many	CASLSGGYEQYF	TGTGCCAGCCTATCGGGCGGGTACGAGCAGTACTTC
.	TRBV5-1	TRBJ2-3	few	CASSSGRVAGTDTQYF	TGCGCCAGCAGCTCCGGACGGGTGGCCGGCACAGATACGCAGTATTTT
.	TRBV24-1	TRBJ2-3	.	CATSDQTGWGTDTQYF	TGTGCCACCAGTGACCAAACAGGGTGGGGCACAGATACGCAGTATTTT
.	TRBV9	TRBJ2-4	few	CASSVAIRDGENIQYF	TGTGCCAGCAGCGTAGCTATTCGGGACGGGGAAAACATTCAGTACTTC
TRBD1	TRBV6-4	TRBJ1-1	.	CASSDPGQGGLRTEAFF	TGTGCCAGCAGTGACCCCGGACAGGGAGGCCTTAGGACTGAAGCTTTCTTT